Presented here are 11 T cell receptor beta chains from one specimen sequenced in a study of T cell repertoires in cytomegalovirus infection. For these receptors, no antigen is known. TCRdb fed the reads into MiXCR, producing one record per CDR3 protein. Among about 920,000 distinct CDR3 sequences listed, around 30% were seen once. The material sequenced was cultured CD8+ T cells from PBMCs, taken from culture after CMV antigen stimulation. All receptors derive from a human donor in good health (CMV status not recorded). Some clones in this sample may be carry-over from other donors' samples.

Regarding this clonotype: A much larger clone lies one base from this, so it may be a read error. J is TRBJ2-6 and V is TRBV7-9; D is possibly TRBD1 (6 bases). Germline V gene lookup returns CDR1 SEHNR and CDR2 FQNEAQ (reference sequence). The CDR3 is 14 amino acids. CDR3 in DNA: TGTGCCAGCAGCTGGGTAGCAGGGGCCAACGTCCCGACTTTC. This encodes CASSWVAGANVPTF.

This clonotype was detected ten times or more. The J gene is TRBJ2-1, the V gene TRBV7-2, with 11 bases identical to TRBD2. The CDR3 extends over 15 amino acids. The V segment lost 5 bases and the J segment 5 bases; nucleotides outside the gene matches: 5. Germline-derived CDR1 and CDR2 are SGHTA and FQGNSA. CDR3 loop: CASSPTSGVNNEQFF. The CDR3, as DNA: TGTGCCAGCAGCCCGACTAGCGGGGTTAACAATGAGCAGTTCTTC.

This clonotype was seen ten or more times. The chain uses TRBV27 and TRBJ1-2; tentative D call: TRBD1 (6 bases). V lost 3 bases and J lost 4, with 9 bases in between. This CDR3 contains 13 residues. CDR1 and CDR2 from the germline V gene are MNHEY and SMNVEV (reference sequence). DNA for the CDR3: TGTGCCAGCAGTTTGACAGGTTCCTATGGCTACACCTTC. This gives the protein CASSLTGSYGYTF.

This clonotype was seen a handful of times. The V call is TRBV2, the J call TRBJ2-3, with TRBD1 matching over 8 bases. There are 17 residues in the CDR3. Germline V gene sequence: CDR1 SNHLY, CDR2 FYNNEI. With V trimmed by 7 bases and J by 0 bases, 12 bases remained unmatched. The CDR3 nucleotides are TGTGCCAGCATGGCGGACGGGGGACAGGCAAGCACAGATACGCAGTATTTT. Its protein product is CASMADGGQASTDTQYF.

This clonotype was picked up a small number of times. The chain couples TRBV7-2 to TRBJ1-1; perhaps TRBD1 as D (6 bases). V gave up 2 bases and J gave up 4 bases, with 29 bases separating them. Germline CDR1 is SGHTA and CDR2 is FQGNSA. CDR3 length equals 20 residues. The DNA for the CDR3 is TGTGCCAGCAGCTTATTTCTTAACCGTCTGGGGGGCGGTCGCACCACTGAAGCTTTCTTT. Protein: CASSLFLNRLGGGRTTEAFF.

The chain uses TRBV19 and TRBJ1-2, with TRBD1 identical over 8 bases. The ends lost 5 bases at V and 5 bases at J; junction bases unmatched: 13. The CDR3 has 16 residues. Germline loops: CDR1 LNHDA, CDR2 SQIVND (reference sequence). The CDR3 DNA reads as TGTGCCAGTAGTTCTTCTAGACAGGGGAAGTATTATGGCTACACCTTC. It encodes CASSSSRQGKYYGYTF. The full variable domain, completed using reference TRBV19 and TRBJ1-2, is DGGITQSPKYLFRKEGQNVTLSCEQNLNHDAMYWYRQDPGQGLRLIYYSQIVNDFQKGDIAEGYSVSREKKESFPLTVTSAQKNPTAFYLCASSSSRQGKYYGYTFGSGTRLTVV.

This clonotype was counted between two and nine times. The chain has TRBV2 and TRBJ2-1; the D is unclear. Germline V CDR1 and CDR2: SNHLY, FYNNEI. This CDR3 region has 12 residues. Deletions cut 3 bases from V and 8 bases from J, with 8 bases between. CDR3 loop: CASSDESHEQFF. The CDR3 coding sequence is TGTGCCAGCAGTGACGAGAGCCATGAGCAGTTCTTC.

The chain uses TRBV20-1 and TRBJ2-1, with 8 nucleotides matching TRBD2. Germline loops: CDR1 DFQATT, CDR2 SNEGSKA (reference sequence). V trimming: 5 bases; J trimming: 5 bases; junction bases outside the gene matches: 8. This CDR3 spans 14 amino acids. CDR3 in amino acids: CSAPAGGPHNEQFF. CDR3 DNA sequence: TGCAGTGCTCCCGCGGGGGGCCCACACAATGAGCAGTTCTTC.

This clonotype occurred a few times. CDR3 sequence: CASSSEDRGGDEQFF. CDR3 bases: TGTGCCAGCAGTTCGGAAGACAGGGGTGGTGATGAGCAGTTCTTC. The chain has TRBV12-3 or TRBV12-4 and TRBJ2-1, with 8 bases lining up with TRBD1. Trimming removed 4 bases from V and 8 bases from J; junction bases left unmatched: 10. The CDR3 sequence is 15 residues long.

V gene TRBV10-3 combines with J gene TRBJ1-1; D may be TRBD1 (6 bases). This CDR3 has 15 residues. V lost 2 bases and J 3 bases, leaving 13 bases between the germline ends. Germline V gene sequence: CDR1 ENHRY, CDR2 SYGVKD. CDR3 nucleotides: TGTGCCATCAGTGAGCAGGGGCGGACGGACACTGAAGCTTTCTTT. This gives the protein CAISEQGRTDTEAFF.

This clonotype was picked up a small number of times. The chain links TRBV7-2 to TRBJ2-2; weak D call: TRBD1 (5 bases). The CDR3 is 16 residues long. Per germline, CDR1 SGHTA and CDR2 FQGNSA. The V and J ends lost 1 base and 5 bases respectively, with 14 bases between them. The CDR3 loop reads CASSLGQNSITGELFF. The CDR3 DNA reads TGTGCCAGCAGCTTAGGACAGAACAGTATAACCGGGGAGCTGTTTTTT. Based on the CDR3 plus reference TRBV7-2 and TRBJ2-2, the full variable domain is GAGVSQSPSNKVTEKGKDVELRCDPISGHTALYWYRQSLGQGLEFLIYFQGNSAPDKSGLPSDRFSAERTGGSVSTLTIQRTQQEDSAVYLCASSLGQNSITGELFFGEGSRLTVL.